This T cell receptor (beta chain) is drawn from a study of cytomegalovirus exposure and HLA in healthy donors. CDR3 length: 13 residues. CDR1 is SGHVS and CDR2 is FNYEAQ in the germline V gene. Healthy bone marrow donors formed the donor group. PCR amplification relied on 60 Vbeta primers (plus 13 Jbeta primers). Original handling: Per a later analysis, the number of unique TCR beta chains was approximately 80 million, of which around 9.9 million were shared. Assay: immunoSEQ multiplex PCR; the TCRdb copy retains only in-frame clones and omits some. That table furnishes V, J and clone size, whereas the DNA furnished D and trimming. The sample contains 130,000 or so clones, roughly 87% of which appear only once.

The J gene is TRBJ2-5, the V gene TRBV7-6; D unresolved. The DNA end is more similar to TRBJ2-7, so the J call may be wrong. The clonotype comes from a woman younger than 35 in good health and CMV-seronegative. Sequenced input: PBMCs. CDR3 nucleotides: TGTGCCAGCAGCTTAAACAGTGCCTACGAGCAGTACTTC. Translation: CASSLNSAYEQYF.